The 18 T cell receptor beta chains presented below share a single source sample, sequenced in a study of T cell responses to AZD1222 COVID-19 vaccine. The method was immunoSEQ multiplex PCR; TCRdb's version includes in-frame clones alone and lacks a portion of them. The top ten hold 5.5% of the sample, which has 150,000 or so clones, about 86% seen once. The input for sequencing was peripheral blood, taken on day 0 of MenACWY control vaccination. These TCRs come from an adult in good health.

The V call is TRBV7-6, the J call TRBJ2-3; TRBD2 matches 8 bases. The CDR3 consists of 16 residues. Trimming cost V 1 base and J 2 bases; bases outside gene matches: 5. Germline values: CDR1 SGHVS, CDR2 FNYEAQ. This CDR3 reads CASSLGSGSFTDTQYF. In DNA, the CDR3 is TGTGCCAGCAGCTTAGGAAGCGGGAGCTTCACAGATACGCAGTATTTT.

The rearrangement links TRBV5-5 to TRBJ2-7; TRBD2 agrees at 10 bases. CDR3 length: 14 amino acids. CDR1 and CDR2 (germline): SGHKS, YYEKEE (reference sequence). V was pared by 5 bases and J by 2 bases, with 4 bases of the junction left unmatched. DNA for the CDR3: TGTGCCAGCAGTGGACTAGCGGCGCCCTACGAGCAGTACGTC. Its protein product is CASSGLAAPYEQYV.

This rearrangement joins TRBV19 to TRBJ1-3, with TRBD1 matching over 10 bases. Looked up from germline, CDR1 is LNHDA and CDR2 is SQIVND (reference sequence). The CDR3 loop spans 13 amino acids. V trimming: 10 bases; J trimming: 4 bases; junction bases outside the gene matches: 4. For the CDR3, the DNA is TGTGCCACCCGACAGGGGGCAGGAAACACCATATATTTT. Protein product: CATRQGAGNTIYF.

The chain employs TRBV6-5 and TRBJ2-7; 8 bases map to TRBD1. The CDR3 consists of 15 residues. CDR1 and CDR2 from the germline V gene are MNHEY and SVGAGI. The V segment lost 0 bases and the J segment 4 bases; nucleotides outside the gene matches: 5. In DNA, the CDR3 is TGTGCCAGCAGTTACTCGAGAACAGGGGGGTACGAGCAGTACTTC. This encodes CASSYSRTGGYEQYF.

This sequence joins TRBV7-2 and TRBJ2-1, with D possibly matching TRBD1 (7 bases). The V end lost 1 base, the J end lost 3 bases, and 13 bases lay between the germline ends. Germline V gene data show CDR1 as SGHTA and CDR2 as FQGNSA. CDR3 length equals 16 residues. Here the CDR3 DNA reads TGTGCCAGCAGCTTAGTAGGGGGCGGGGACTACAATGAGCAGTTCTTC. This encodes CASSLVGGGDYNEQFF.

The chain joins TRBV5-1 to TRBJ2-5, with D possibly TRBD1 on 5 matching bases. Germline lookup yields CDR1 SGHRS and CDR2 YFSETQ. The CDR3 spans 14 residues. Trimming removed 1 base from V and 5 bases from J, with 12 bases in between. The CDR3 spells CASSLLTGQETQYF. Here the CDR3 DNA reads TGCGCCAGCAGCTTGTTAACAGGTCAGGAGACCCAGTACTTC.

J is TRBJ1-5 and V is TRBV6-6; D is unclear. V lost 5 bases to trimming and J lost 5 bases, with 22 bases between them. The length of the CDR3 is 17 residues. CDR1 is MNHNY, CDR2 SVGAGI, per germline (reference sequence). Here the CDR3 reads CASSPAAGSASYQPQHF. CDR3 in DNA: TGTGCCAGCAGTCCCGCGGCGGGCTCAGCGAGCTATCAGCCCCAGCATTTT.

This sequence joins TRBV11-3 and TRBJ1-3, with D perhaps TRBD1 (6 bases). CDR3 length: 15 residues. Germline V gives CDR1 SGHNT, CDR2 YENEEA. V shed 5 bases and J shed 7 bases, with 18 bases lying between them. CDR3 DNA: TGTGCCAGCAGCGAGGGGGGCGACCTTGGGAACACCATATATTTT. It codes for CASSEGGDLGNTIYF.

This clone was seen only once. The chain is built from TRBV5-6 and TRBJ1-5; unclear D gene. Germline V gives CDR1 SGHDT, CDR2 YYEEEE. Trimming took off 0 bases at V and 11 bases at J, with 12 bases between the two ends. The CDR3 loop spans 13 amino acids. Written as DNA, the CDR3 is TGTGCCAGCAGCTTGGGAGGGTCCCTCGCCCAGCATTTT. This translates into CASSLGGSLAQHF.

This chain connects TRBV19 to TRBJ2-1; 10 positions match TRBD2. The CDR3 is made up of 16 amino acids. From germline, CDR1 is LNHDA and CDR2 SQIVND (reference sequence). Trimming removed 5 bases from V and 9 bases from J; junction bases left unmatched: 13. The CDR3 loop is CASSLPRAGGPFEQFF. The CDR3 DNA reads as TGTGCCAGTAGTCTCCCCCGAGCGGGGGGGCCGTTTGAGCAGTTCTTC.

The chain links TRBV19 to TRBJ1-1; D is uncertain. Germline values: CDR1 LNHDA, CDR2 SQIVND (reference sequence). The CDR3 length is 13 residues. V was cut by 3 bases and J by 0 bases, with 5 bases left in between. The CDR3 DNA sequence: TGTGCCAGTAGTATGACGGTGAACACTGAAGCTTTCTTT. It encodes CASSMTVNTEAFF.

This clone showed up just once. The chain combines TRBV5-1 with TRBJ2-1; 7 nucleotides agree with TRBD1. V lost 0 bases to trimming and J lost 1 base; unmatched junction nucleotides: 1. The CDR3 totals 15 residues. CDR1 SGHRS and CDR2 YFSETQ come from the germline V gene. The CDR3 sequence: CASSLVQGSYNEQFF. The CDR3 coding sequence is TGCGCCAGCAGCTTGGTACAGGGGTCCTACAATGAGCAGTTCTTC.

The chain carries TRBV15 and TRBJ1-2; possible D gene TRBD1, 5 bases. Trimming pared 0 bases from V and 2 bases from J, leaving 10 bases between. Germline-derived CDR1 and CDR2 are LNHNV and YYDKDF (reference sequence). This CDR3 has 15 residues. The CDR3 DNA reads TGTGCCACCAGCAGAGATGCCAGGGTAAACTATGGCTACACCTTC. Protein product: CATSRDARVNYGYTF.

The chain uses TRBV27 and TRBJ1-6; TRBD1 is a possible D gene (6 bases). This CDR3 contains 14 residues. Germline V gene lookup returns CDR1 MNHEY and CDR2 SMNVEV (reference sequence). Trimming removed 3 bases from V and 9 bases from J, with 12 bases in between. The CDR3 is CASSFAGEVSPLHF. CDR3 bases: TGTGCCAGCAGTTTTGCAGGGGAGGTTTCACCCCTCCACTTT.

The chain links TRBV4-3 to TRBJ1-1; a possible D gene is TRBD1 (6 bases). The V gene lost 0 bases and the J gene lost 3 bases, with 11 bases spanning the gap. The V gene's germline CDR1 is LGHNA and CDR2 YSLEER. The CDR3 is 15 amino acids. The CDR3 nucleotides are TGCGCCAGCAGCCAAGATGTACAGGGAGACACTGAAGCTTTCTTT. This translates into CASSQDVQGDTEAFF.

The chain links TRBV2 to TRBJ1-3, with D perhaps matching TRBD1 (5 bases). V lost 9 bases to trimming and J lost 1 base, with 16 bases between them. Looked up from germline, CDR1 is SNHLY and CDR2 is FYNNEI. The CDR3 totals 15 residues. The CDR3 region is CASSPGTPSGNTIYF. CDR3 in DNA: TGTGCCAGTTCGCCCGGGACGCCTTCTGGAAACACCATATATTTT.

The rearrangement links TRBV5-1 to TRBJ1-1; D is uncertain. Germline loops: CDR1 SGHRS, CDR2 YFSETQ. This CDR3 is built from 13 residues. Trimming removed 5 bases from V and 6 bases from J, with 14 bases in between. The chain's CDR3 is CASSPGLFAEAFF. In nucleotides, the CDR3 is TGCGCCAGCAGTCCTGGGCTATTCGCTGAAGCTTTCTTT.

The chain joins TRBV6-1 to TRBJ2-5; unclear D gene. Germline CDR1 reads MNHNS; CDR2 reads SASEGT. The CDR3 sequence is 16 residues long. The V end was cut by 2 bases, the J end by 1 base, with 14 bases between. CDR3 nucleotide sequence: TGTGCCAGCAGTGAACCCCTAATGAGTATCCAAGAGACCCAGTACTTC. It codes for CASSEPLMSIQETQYF.